This is a list of T cell receptor beta chains from one sample in a study of T cell responses to AZD1222 COVID-19 vaccine. The assay was immunoSEQ multiplex PCR, and TCRdb's table has in-frame clones only and misses some. The sample lists some 170,000 clones, 85% to 90% occurring once. Sequencing used peripheral blood, obtained 28 days after the second dose of the MenACWY control vaccine. The receptors were gathered from an adult who received the MenACWY meningococcal vaccine as a control. CDR3s leave out the opening cysteine and the closing phenylalanine or tryptophan. Expanded clones are given a class, and other clones once, few, many or no size at all.

- TRBV19 ASKSGAGYGYT
- TRBV2 ASSPDRSSYNSPLH
- TRBV11-2 ASRLGLAGSNTGELF
- TRBV19 ASSLKDGYT
- TRBV9 ASSVGLAGGSQTNEKLF
once TRBV28 ASSTGQGGIYGYT
- TRBV4-3 ASSQDRTEAF
- TRBV19 ASRGPLDRAGDEQF
- TRBV27 ASSSPGQGYNEQF
- TRBV14 ASSPRTGGRADTQY
- TRBV30 AWSGLSRRHEQY
- TRBV28 ASGLWGTEAF
once TRBV2 ASSPDGGLDEQY
- TRBV9 ASSVSGSDNEQF
- TRBV19 ASSTPGQGFDEQY
- TRBV3-1/TRBV3-2 ASSQDLASGELF
- TRBV6-5 ASTTTQGAEAF
- TRBV6-5 ASSYQAGPNEKLF
- TRBV6-2/TRBV6-3 ASSPLDGNQPQH
- TRBV7-9 ASSRGTAETQY
once TRBV24-1 ATSAGSTDTQY
few TRBV27 ASPVHEQY
- TRBV19 ASSTAFSYNSPLH
once TRBV11-2 ASSLDGALRGEAF
- TRBV9 ASSVGTRSYNEQF
- TRBV5-1 ASSSIQGAYGYT
once TRBV29-1 SVEDARGYT
- TRBV28 ASRITGTGGYGYT
- TRBV4-3 ASSQGVWDRNTEAF
- TRBV30 ASTGRRETQY
- TRBV30 AWSQGAHSNQPQH
- TRBV19 ASSILRDIPGELF
- TRBV6-2/TRBV6-3 ASSLQRPSYNEQF
- TRBV7-2 ASSLAQGTEAF
- TRBV24-1 ATSDSGGPARETQY
- TRBV7-8 ASSRGTGTIYEQY
- TRBV30 AWGGLAGGVEQY
once TRBV20-1 SASRAGREY
- TRBV11-3 ASSPGWEAEIQY
once TRBV5-4 ASSLGRDSPYEQY
- TRBV30 AWAIGGAF
- TRBV5-1 ASSLAEIQY
- TRBV9 ASSVQTGNEQY
few TRBV6-5 ASKGSLNTEAF
- TRBV18 ASSPLQGQGTEAF
- TRBV28 ASRTSERGRYEQY
- TRBV18 ASSGIMSSYNSPLH
- TRBV6-1 ASSEESGSYGYT
- TRBV19 ASSMGQVNQPQH
- TRBV28 ASSPGLAPDTQY
- TRBV13 ASSTPTHEETQY
- TRBV18 ASSYFTGEISGNTIY
- TRBV15 ATSPGNYGYT
- TRBV6-4 ASLPPLIANTGELF
- TRBV9 ASSLDRGHISASDNTEAF
- TRBV6-2/TRBV6-3 ASSPGINAYEQY
- TRBV24-1 ATSGKVANQPQH
- TRBV7-2 ASSPEGPVIYEQY
- TRBV4-3 ASSQGVSASSGNTIY
- TRBV19 ASSLQGVMNTEAF